A selection of T cell receptor beta chains follows, all from one sample in a study of early T cells in non-severe SARS-CoV-2 infection. TCRdb analysed the 5' RACE reads with MiXCR anew, one entry per CDR3 protein. The repertoire holds 25,000 to 35,000 distinct CDR3 sequences, with roughly 5% as singletons. Sequencing was carried out using whole blood. These TCRs come from an adult who was a healthcare worker with PCR-confirmed SARS-CoV-2 infection or an uninfected control (not recorded which). Each CDR3 is given with its conserved first and last residue. A D gene is named only where the DNA matches it firmly. Clone size is shown for a subset of rows, as once, few, many or a class of expanded clone.

V	size	length	J	D	DNA	CDR3
TRBV20-1	few	13	TRBJ1-5	TRBD1	TGCAGTGCTAGGGGACAGGGAGATCAGCCCCAGCATTTT	CSARGQGDQPQHF
TRBV7-7	few	14	TRBJ2-2	NA	TGTGCATCTAGGGAGAGCGGGAACACCGGGGAGCTGTTTTTT	CASRESGNTGELFF
TRBV6-4	many	13	TRBJ1-1	NA	TGTGCCAGCAGTGATTGGGTCGGAACTGAAGCTTTCTTT	CASSDWVGTEAFF
TRBV18	few	15	TRBJ1-2	NA	TGTGCCAGCTCACCAGGGGGCAGCGCTAACTATGGCTACACCTTC	CASSPGGSANYGYTF
TRBV7-2	many	16	TRBJ2-3	TRBD2	TGTGCCAGCAGCCTTACTAGCGGATCTAGCACAGATACGCAGTATTTT	CASSLTSGSSTDTQYF
TRBV7-2	NA	13	TRBJ2-3	TRBD2	TGTGCCAGCAGCTCTAACGGACTAGCTCCACAGTATTTT	CASSSNGLAPQYF
TRBV10-2	many	13	TRBJ1-3	NA	TGCGCCAGCTGGGGGGCCGTTGGAAACACCATATATTTT	CASWGAVGNTIYF
TRBV29-1	many	12	TRBJ2-2	NA	TGCAGCGTTGACGCCGGGACCGGGGAGCTGTTTTTT	CSVDAGTGELFF
TRBV5-4	few	16	TRBJ1-6	TRBD1	TGTGCCAGCAGCTTACTATCCGGGACAGGGGTTTCACCCCTCCACTTT	CASSLLSGTGVSPLHF
TRBV27	many	14	TRBJ2-7	TRBD1	TGTGCCAGCAGTTTACAGCCAGGGGGCTACGAGCAGTACTTC	CASSLQPGGYEQYF
TRBV29-1	many	13	TRBJ1-2	NA	TGCAGCGTTGGGCTGGGAAATGGTGATGGCTACACCTTC	CSVGLGNGDGYTF
TRBV5-4	few	16	TRBJ1-1	NA	TGTGCCAGCAGCTCTGCAAAGACAGGACCGAACACTGAAGCTTTCTTT	CASSSAKTGPNTEAFF
TRBV5-1	few	18	TRBJ2-1	TRBD1	TGCGCCAGCAGCCCTTGGCCACCGGGACAGGGCCTCTACAATGAGCAGTTCTTC	CASSPWPPGQGLYNEQFF
TRBV5-6	NA	15	TRBJ2-7	NA	TGTGCCAGCAGCTTGAAAGGGGCAGCGAGGGTCGAGCAGTACTTC	CASSLKGAARVEQYF
TRBV6-6	many	15	TRBJ2-1	NA	TGTGCCAGCAGGCCTATAGACGGATCCTACAATGAGCAGTTCTTC	CASRPIDGSYNEQFF
TRBV6-1	few	15	TRBJ2-1	TRBD2	TGTGCCAGCCCCTCGAGAGCGGGGGGGCTTGGTGAGCAGTTCTTC	CASPSRAGGLGEQFF
TRBV11-1	many	16	TRBJ2-1	TRBD2	TGTGCCAGCAGCTTAGGAGTCCTAGCGGCCTACAATGAGCAGTTCTTC	CASSLGVLAAYNEQFF
TRBV6-2/TRBV6-3	many	16	TRBJ2-7	TRBD2	TGTGCCAGCAGTTACCCGAAACTAGCGGGATCCTACGAGCAGTACTTC	CASSYPKLAGSYEQYF
TRBV30	many	14	TRBJ1-3	TRBD1	TGTGCCTGGAGTAGGACAGGGGACGGAAACACCATATATTTT	CAWSRTGDGNTIYF
TRBV29-1	NA	14	TRBJ2-1	TRBD2	TGCAGCGTTGTAATAGCGGGACATTACAATGAGCAGTTCTTC	CSVVIAGHYNEQFF
TRBV7-9	NA	16	TRBJ1-5	NA	TGTGCCAGCAGCTTAGGATCCCCGGGGGCGATTCAGCCCCAGCATTTT	CASSLGSPGAIQPQHF
TRBV12-3/TRBV12-4	many	12	TRBJ1-2	NA	TGTGCCAGTTGGCGGGAGGCTTATGGCTACACCTTC	CASWREAYGYTF
TRBV7-2	NA	15	TRBJ2-1	NA	TGTGCCAGCAAAAGAGGGAGCGGGCCCTACAATGAGCAGTTCTTC	CASKRGSGPYNEQFF
TRBV5-1	many	13	TRBJ1-1	NA	TGCGCCAGCAGCTTTCAGGTGAACACTGAAGCTTTCTTT	CASSFQVNTEAFF
TRBV29-1	many	14	TRBJ2-1	TRBD1	TGCAGCGTAGGGGGCCAGGGCCGGTACAATGAGCAGTTCTTC	CSVGGQGRYNEQFF
TRBV29-1	many	15	TRBJ1-4	TRBD1	TGCAGCGTTGCTACTCGGGACAGGGGGAATGAAAAACTGTTTTTT	CSVATRDRGNEKLFF
TRBV6-4	NA	15	TRBJ2-3	TRBD2	TGTGCCAGCAGTGACTCTAGCGGGGGGGCAGATACGCAGTATTTT	CASSDSSGGADTQYF
TRBV12-3/TRBV12-4	many	13	TRBJ1-1	NA	TGTGCCAGCAGTTCCCGGGGGAACACTGAAGCTTTCTTT	CASSSRGNTEAFF
TRBV6-6	few	15	TRBJ1-2	TRBD1	TGTGCCAGCAGTGGCGTCGACAGGGCTAACTATGGCTACACCTTC	CASSGVDRANYGYTF
TRBV7-8	few	14	TRBJ1-2	NA	TGTGCCAGCAGCTTGGTAGACAGCTCTTATGGCTACACCTTC	CASSLVDSSYGYTF
TRBV5-6	few	15	TRBJ1-1	NA	TGTGCCAGCAGCGACCGGCGAGCGTTGAACACTGAAGCTTTCTTT	CASSDRRALNTEAFF
TRBV18	few	12	TRBJ2-2	NA	TGTGCCAGCTCACCAGGGGCCGTGGAGCTGTTTTTT	CASSPGAVELFF
TRBV6-5	many	13	TRBJ1-6	NA	TGTGCCAGCAGTTACTCATCTAATTCACCCCTCCACTTT	CASSYSSNSPLHF
TRBV6-1	many	15	TRBJ1-2	NA	TGTGCCAGCAGTGAATTTGTGAGGGGGGTCTATGGCTACACCTTC	CASSEFVRGVYGYTF
TRBV5-1	many	13	TRBJ2-1	NA	TGCGCCAGCAGCTTGGCCGTGGTGCAGGGCTGGTTCTTC	CASSLAVVQGWFF
TRBV29-1	medium-sized	15	TRBJ2-5	TRBD1	TGCAGCGTTGCAGCCGGGACAGGGGGCAAGGAGACCCAGTACTTC	CSVAAGTGGKETQYF
TRBV5-1	NA	15	TRBJ2-3	NA	TGCGCCAGCAGCTTGGCCTGGGGAAGCACAGATACGCAGTATTTT	CASSLAWGSTDTQYF
TRBV3-1	NA	13	TRBJ2-2	NA	TGTGCCAGCAGCGAAGGGACTTACGGGGAGCTGTTTTTT	CASSEGTYGELFF
TRBV28	many	15	TRBJ1-6	NA	TGTGCCAGCAGTCCCCGAGGGGGGGACAATTCACCCCTCCACTTT	CASSPRGGDNSPLHF
TRBV6-2/TRBV6-3	many	17	TRBJ2-5	TRBD1	TGTGCCAGCAGTACTGGGACAGGGGACCTGTACCAAGAGACCCAGTACTTC	CASSTGTGDLYQETQYF
TRBV12-2	many	10	TRBJ1-2	NA	TGTGCACTGGTGGCAGATGGCTACACCTTC	CALVADGYTF
TRBV2	NA	12	TRBJ1-2	NA	TGTGCCAGCAAAGAGGGGCCCTATGGCTACACCTTC	CASKEGPYGYTF
TRBV11-3	many	15	TRBJ2-1	TRBD2	TGTGCCAGCAGCTGGAGCGGGGGCTCCTACAATGAGCAGTTCTTC	CASSWSGGSYNEQFF
TRBV5-1	NA	14	TRBJ1-3	NA	TGCGCCAGCAGCCCAGGACTGACTCAGGGCACCATATATTTT	CASSPGLTQGTIYF
TRBV5-1	NA	14	TRBJ1-6	TRBD1	TGCGCCAGCAATAATGGACAGGCGATTTCACCCCTCCACTTT	CASNNGQAISPLHF
TRBV29-1	many	13	TRBJ2-7	NA	TGCAGCGTTGGCTCAGGGAAGCCCTACGAGCAGTACTTC	CSVGSGKPYEQYF
TRBV10-3	many	12	TRBJ2-7	NA	TGTGCCATCAGTGGACTGGGCTACGAGCAGTACTTC	CAISGLGYEQYF
TRBV2	many	14	TRBJ1-1	NA	TGTGCCAGCAGTGGGGGACATGGGGTGACTGAAGCTTTCTTT	CASSGGHGVTEAFF
TRBV6-5	many	16	TRBJ1-6	NA	TGTGCCAGCAGTTACTCACCCAGCTCCTATAATTCACCCCTCCACTTT	CASSYSPSSYNSPLHF
TRBV5-4	many	13	TRBJ1-1	NA	TGTGCCAGCAGCTTGGACAGGGACTTGGGAGCTTTCTTT	CASSLDRDLGAFF
TRBV3-1	many	12	TRBJ2-1	NA	TGTGCCAGCAGACACAATAGGGGTGAGCAGTTCTTC	CASRHNRGEQFF
TRBV20-1	few	13	TRBJ2-7	TRBD2	TGCAGTGCGAAGGGACTAGCCTTCTACGAGCAGTACTTC	CSAKGLAFYEQYF
TRBV20-1	few	15	TRBJ2-7	TRBD2	TGCAGTGCTACGCCCTTACTAGCGCAACCCTACGAGCAGTACTTC	CSATPLLAQPYEQYF
TRBV6-1	NA	14	TRBJ2-7	NA	TGTGCCAGCAGTGAAGCGGACAGAAACTACGAGCAGTACTTC	CASSEADRNYEQYF
TRBV15	few	13	TRBJ2-5	TRBD1	TGTGCCACCAGCCGACAGGGGCGAGAGACCCAGTACTTC	CATSRQGRETQYF
TRBV5-1	many	14	TRBJ1-1	NA	TGCGCCAGCAGCTGGGGCCAGCTGAACACTGAAGCTTTCTTT	CASSWGQLNTEAFF
TRBV29-1	many	15	TRBJ2-4	TRBD2	TGCAGCGTTGAATTACCGGGGGGGGCCAAAAACATTCAGTACTTC	CSVELPGGAKNIQYF